A single sample is the source of the 16 T cell receptor beta chains below, sequenced in a study of T cells after yellow fever vaccination. TCRdb re-called the 5' RACE reads with MiXCR, one entry per CDR3 protein. The sample has approximately 24,000 distinct CDR3 sequences, approximately 5% seen once. The sample in question was PBMCs, either bulk or a sorted T-cell subset (CD4+, CD8+, memory, or dextramer-sorted; not recorded which), obtained 15 days after the yellow fever booster vaccination. These receptors were obtained from a young man who received the YFV17D yellow fever vaccine.

This clonotype was detected ten times or more. The V gene is TRBV25-1, the J gene TRBJ2-4, with 14 bases fitting TRBD2. CDR3 length: 15 amino acids. Germline V gene data show CDR1 as MGHDK and CDR2 as SYGVNS. V gave up 4 bases and J gave up 5 bases; unmatched junction bases: 1. CDR3 loop: CASSATSGGENIQYF. DNA for the CDR3: TGTGCCAGCAGTGCGACTAGCGGGGGGGAAAACATTCAGTACTTC.

This clonotype was counted ten times or more. The chain is built from TRBV2 and TRBJ1-5; the D gene is possibly TRBD1 (6 bases). The CDR3 extends over 13 amino acids. V lost 7 bases, J lost 0 bases, and 7 bases lay in between. Germline CDR1 reads SNHLY; CDR2 reads FYNNEI. The CDR3 bases are TGTGCCAGCAAAGGGGGTAGCAATCAGCCCCAGCATTTT. It encodes CASKGGSNQPQHF. The full variable domain, in which reference TRBV2 and TRBJ1-5 provide the parts outside the CDR3, is EPEVTQTPSHQVTQMGQEVILRCVPISNHLYFYWYRQILGQKVEFLVSFYNNEISEKSEIFDDQFSVERPDGSNFTLKIRSTKLEDSAMYFCASKGGSNQPQHFGDGTRLSIL.

This clonotype has a count of ten or more. V gene TRBV7-2 combines with J gene TRBJ1-2, with unresolved D. The V gene's germline CDR1 is SGHTA and CDR2 FQGNSA. Trimming shortened V by 2 bases and J by 7 bases, and 17 bases separated the two germline ends. This CDR3 spans 15 amino acids. CDR3 protein: CASSLSRNAAGGYTF. The CDR3 DNA reads TGTGCCAGCAGCTTATCGAGGAACGCAGCTGGTGGCTACACCTTC.

This clonotype has at least ten counts. This rearrangement joins TRBV27 to TRBJ1-5, with 9 bases aligning to TRBD1. The CDR3 spans 15 residues. CDR1 and CDR2 from the germline V gene are MNHEY and SMNVEV (reference sequence). The J segment lost 7 bases and the V segment lost 1 base, leaving 5 bases of the junction unmatched. In DNA, the CDR3 is TGTGCCAGCAGTTTATACGCGGACAGGGGCCAGCCCCAGCATTTT. Protein sequence: CASSLYADRGQPQHF.

This clonotype was recorded at least ten times. This chain connects TRBV18 to TRBJ2-4, with TRBD2 identical over 9 bases. The V and J ends lost 5 bases and 6 bases, in that order; junction bases with no gene match: 5. Germline CDR1 reads KGHSH; CDR2 reads LQKENI. The CDR3 has 14 amino acids. In nucleotides, the CDR3 is TGTGCCAGCTCAGTAGCGGGAGACGTAAACATTCAGTACTTC. It encodes CASSVAGDVNIQYF.

This clonotype was counted ten times or more. The chain joins TRBV27 to TRBJ1-2, with 8 bases identical to TRBD1. The CDR3 is made up of 14 amino acids. With 6 bases clipped from V and 6 bases from J, the junction kept 9 bases outside the gene matches. Germline V gives CDR1 MNHEY, CDR2 SMNVEV (reference sequence). In DNA form, the CDR3 reads TGTGCCAGCAGGTCTCGACAGGGGCTCCATGGCTACACCTTC. Translated: CASRSRQGLHGYTF.

The sample holds many counts of this clonotype. This chain's CDR3 is CASSQTVGQGSEKLFF. The CDR3 coding sequence is TGCGCCAGCAGCCAAACAGTGGGACAGGGCTCCGAAAAACTGTTTTTT. The chain carries TRBV4-3 and TRBJ1-4; the match to TRBD1 covers 9 bases. The CDR3 runs to 16 residues. With 2 bases clipped from V and 8 bases from J, the junction kept 9 bases outside the gene matches. Germline V gene lookup returns CDR1 LGHNA and CDR2 YSLEER.

At least ten counts were recorded for this clonotype. This rearrangement joins TRBV11-1 to TRBJ1-2; D is possibly TRBD1 (5 bases). The V gene lost 3 bases and the J gene lost 0 bases, with 11 bases spanning the gap. CDR3 length: 15 residues. Germline V gene data show CDR1 as SGHAT and CDR2 as FQDESV (reference sequence). CDR3 sequence: CASSLEGRTNYGYTF. In DNA, the CDR3 is TGTGCCAGCAGCTTGGAGGGACGGACTAACTATGGCTACACCTTC.

The V call is TRBV5-4, the J call TRBJ2-2; 7 bases map to TRBD2. This CDR3 comprises 15 residues. V gave up 4 bases and J gave up 2 bases; unmatched junction bases: 5. CDR1 is SGHNT and CDR2 is YYREEE in the germline V gene (reference sequence). For the CDR3, the DNA is TGTGCCAGCAGCAAGAGCGGGAAAAACACCGGGGAGCTGTTTTTT. Protein: CASSKSGKNTGELFF. Complete variable domain (other parts from reference TRBV5-4 and TRBJ2-2): ETGVTQSPTHLIKTRGQQVTLRCSSQSGHNTVSWYQQALGQGPQFIFQYYREEENGRGNFPPRFSGLQFPNYSSELNVNALELDDSALYLCASSKSGKNTGELFFGEGSRLTVL.

This clonotype appeared many times. The chain recombines TRBV6-2 or TRBV6-3 with TRBJ1-5, with D perhaps matching TRBD1 (6 bases). Trimming removed 7 bases from V and 7 bases from J, with 14 bases in between. Germline CDR1 reads MNHEY; CDR2 reads SVGEGT. This CDR3 contains 13 residues. The CDR3 DNA sequence: TGTGCCAGCACCCAGGGGCTGGGACAGCCCCAGCATTTT. Its translation: CASTQGLGQPQHF.

In this sample, this clonotype turned up many times. The chain joins TRBV12-3 or TRBV12-4 to TRBJ1-6; maybe TRBD1 (5 bases). V gave up 6 bases and J gave up 4 bases, with 16 bases separating them. The CDR3 loop spans 16 amino acids. CDR3 DNA: TGTGCCAGCAGGGGGGGGGTGGGGATATATAATTCACCCCTCCACTTT. Translating it yields CASRGGVGIYNSPLHF.

This clonotype was recorded at least ten times. This sequence joins TRBV15 and TRBJ2-1; maybe TRBD2 (6 bases). The CDR3 is 12 amino acids. The germline V gene encodes CDR1 LNHNV and CDR2 YYDKDF (reference sequence). V gave up 0 bases and J gave up 15 bases, with 12 bases separating them. The CDR3 loop is CATSRDRLGTFF. CDR3 bases: TGTGCCACCAGCAGAGATCGACTAGGGACGTTCTTC.

This clonotype was observed at least ten times. DNA for the CDR3: TGTGCCAGCAGCCAGCAACCGGACCTTCGAAGGAATGAGCAGTTCTTC. Its translation is CASSQQPDLRRNEQFF. V gene TRBV7-8 combines with J gene TRBJ2-1, with D hard to call. The CDR3 contains 16 residues. With 5 bases removed from V and 7 bases from J, the gap between germline ends came to 21 bases. CDR1 and CDR2 (germline): SGHVS, FQNEAQ.

In its sample, this clonotype was seen many times. The chain links TRBV2 to TRBJ2-5; D perhaps matches TRBD1 (5 bases). The CDR3 runs 15 residues. V shed 8 bases and J shed 1 base, with 17 bases lying between them. Germline lookup yields CDR1 SNHLY and CDR2 FYNNEI. This CDR3 reads CASAPMTDSQETQYF. The DNA of the CDR3 is TGTGCCAGCGCCCCTATGACAGACTCCCAAGAGACCCAGTACTTC.

By proportion, this clonotype is medium-sized. CDR3 sequence: CASSHSGGNYEQYF. The DNA of the CDR3 is TGTGCCAGCAGCCATAGCGGAGGCAACTACGAGCAGTACTTC. The chain combines TRBV4-2 with TRBJ2-7; weak D call: TRBD2 (6 bases). The CDR3 runs to 14 residues. Germline V lookup: CDR1 LGHNA, CDR2 YNFKEQ. Trimming pared 3 bases from V and 3 bases from J, leaving 12 bases between.

In its sample, this clonotype was seen many times. The rearrangement joins TRBV28 to TRBJ2-7; D is possibly TRBD1 (5 bases). The V gene's germline CDR1 is MDHEN and CDR2 SYDVKM. The CDR3 runs 15 residues. V lost 6 bases and J 5 bases, leaving 20 bases between the germline ends. This chain's CDR3 is CASSRLIATEHEQYF. DNA of the CDR3: TGTGCCAGCAGCCGACTCATCGCGACAGAGCACGAGCAGTACTTC.